Each of the 14 T cell receptor beta chains below was sequenced from the same sample in a study of response to subunit inactivated influenza vaccine. TCRdb re-analysed the RT-PCR reads in MiXCR, keeping a single row per CDR3 protein. The sample holds a few hundred thousand distinct CDR3 sequences; 12% to 15% are singletons and the top ten take around 10%. The source material was PBMCs from blood, sampled approximately 13 days after vaccination. Every receptor here comes from a man aged 50-60 years who received an inactivated influenza vaccine.

The chain employs TRBV7-2 and TRBJ2-1, with D perhaps matching TRBD2 (6 bases). Looked up from germline, CDR1 is SGHTA and CDR2 is FQGNSA. Trimming pared 5 bases from V and 10 bases from J, leaving 21 bases between. The CDR3 covers 15 residues. CDR3 DNA sequence: TGTGCCAGCAGCGAGGGGTTGCCGGGGGAGCGGGAGCAGTTCTTC. As protein: CASSEGLPGEREQFF.

This chain links TRBV18 with TRBJ1-1, with a tentative D call TRBD1 (6 bases). The CDR3 runs to 14 residues. The germline V and J ends were trimmed by 0 bases and 8 bases, with 13 bases remaining between them. The germline CDR1 and CDR2 sequences are KGHSH and LQKENI. The DNA for the CDR3 is TGTGCCAGCTCACCACCGGGGACACTTGCCGAAGCTTTCTTT. Its translation is CASSPPGTLAEAFF.

The chain couples TRBV5-1 to TRBJ1-4; no clear D. The CDR3 has 14 residues. Germline assignment: CDR1 SGHRS and CDR2 YFSETQ. V was cut by 3 bases and J by 6 bases, with 12 bases left in between. CDR3 protein: CASSSGLSHEKLFF. The CDR3 DNA sequence: TGCGCCAGCAGCTCGGGCCTGTCCCATGAAAAACTGTTTTTT.

In this sample, this clonotype turned up many times. V gene TRBV12-3 or TRBV12-4 combines with J gene TRBJ1-6, with 8 bases aligning to TRBD1. Trimming at V came to 3 bases and at J to 14 bases, leaving 9 bases not matched to a gene. The CDR3 consists of 14 residues. CDR3 sequence reads: CASSFSGQGYSLHF. DNA for the CDR3: TGTGCCAGCAGTTTTTCAGGACAGGGATACTCCCTCCACTTT.

This clonotype has ten or more counts. V usage is TRBV6-5 and J usage is TRBJ2-5; D perhaps matches TRBD1 (6 bases). Germline V lookup: CDR1 MNHEY, CDR2 SVGAGI. V lost 2 bases and J lost 0, with 7 bases in between. The CDR3 extends over 14 amino acids. CDR3 loop: CASSYGQHQETQYF. CDR3 sequence (DNA): TGTGCCAGCAGTTACGGACAGCACCAAGAGACCCAGTACTTC.

The rearrangement uses TRBV4-1 and TRBJ2-1; TRBD2 agrees at 14 bases. The V and J ends lost 8 bases and 7 bases, in that order; junction bases with no gene match: 4. The CDR3 sequence is 14 residues long. Germline V CDR1 and CDR2: MGHRA, YSYEKL. The chain's CDR3 is CASGGLAGVNEQFF. The DNA for the CDR3 is TGCGCCAGCGGGGGACTAGCGGGAGTGAATGAGCAGTTCTTC.

The table lists this clonotype with a few counts. The chain employs TRBV4-3 and TRBJ2-3, with unresolved D. Trimming left V 0 bases short and J 2 bases short, with 6 bases between. CDR1 is LGHNA and CDR2 is YSLEER in the germline V gene. The CDR3 covers 14 residues. The CDR3 spells CASSQDLYTDTQYF. CDR3 coding DNA: TGCGCCAGCAGCCAAGACCTCTACACAGATACGCAGTATTTT.

The gene calls are TRBV29-1 and TRBJ2-5; weak D call: TRBD2 (6 bases). Trimming shortened V by 0 bases and J by 5 bases, and 13 bases separated the two germline ends. Per germline, CDR1 SQVTM and CDR2 ANQGSEA. The CDR3 runs 14 residues. CDR3 protein: CSVEDTGVFETQYF. In DNA form, the CDR3 reads TGCAGCGTTGAAGATACGGGGGTGTTTGAGACCCAGTACTTC.

The rearrangement links TRBV20-1 to TRBJ2-1; a weak D match, TRBD2 (5 bases). This CDR3 region has 14 residues. Germline CDR1 DFQATT, CDR2 SNEGSKA (reference sequence). The V end was cut by 5 bases, the J end by 6 bases, with 17 bases between. The CDR3 loop is CSALDFRGSNEQFF. The CDR3 DNA reads as TGCAGTGCTTTGGACTTCCGAGGAAGCAATGAGCAGTTCTTC.

This chain links TRBV5-1 with TRBJ2-3; D ambiguous. V was clipped by 1 base and J by 5 bases, with 14 bases between them. The CDR3 is 15 amino acids. Germline V CDR1 and CDR2: SGHRS, YFSETQ. In nucleotides, the CDR3 is TGCGCCAGCAGCTTGTTGGGGAACCTGGTAGATACGCAGTATTTT. Its translation is CASSLLGNLVDTQYF.

This rearrangement joins TRBV3-1 to TRBJ1-6, with no clear D. CDR1 LGHDT and CDR2 YNNKEL come from the germline V gene (reference sequence). V was trimmed by 0 bases and J by 9 bases, leaving 12 bases between them. CDR3 length equals 15 residues. This CDR3 is CASSQDLGGSSPLHF. CDR3 bases: TGTGCCAGCAGCCAAGATTTGGGTGGAAGTTCACCCCTCCACTTT.

Only a few counts were recorded for this clonotype. The chain is built from TRBV20-1 and TRBJ2-5; 12 positions agree with TRBD2. Germline CDR1 and CDR2: DFQATT and SNEGSKA (reference sequence). This CDR3 region has 15 residues. J gave up 5 bases and V 6 bases, and 10 bases lay outside the gene matches. The CDR3 coding sequence is TGCAGTGCCCAAGGACTAGCGGGGACGCGGGAGACCCAGTACTTC. Translation: CSAQGLAGTRETQYF.

The chain employs TRBV4-2 and TRBJ2-1; 8 bases fit TRBD2. Germline V gene sequence: CDR1 LGHNA, CDR2 YNFKEQ. The CDR3 runs to 16 residues. J lost 1 base, V lost 4 bases, and 6 bases had no gene match. The CDR3 region has the DNA TGTGCCAGCAGCCTAGGACTAGCCGCATCCTACAATGAGCAGTTCTTC. This sequence encodes CASSLGLAASYNEQFF.

This clonotype was counted ten times or more. The V gene is TRBV5-1, the J gene TRBJ2-1; TRBD2 matches at 7 bases. Trimming at V came to 0 bases and at J to 8 bases, leaving 8 bases not matched to a gene. Germline lookup yields CDR1 SGHRS and CDR2 YFSETQ. The CDR3 totals 15 residues. The CDR3 sequence is CASSLGASGGYEQFF. CDR3 sequence (DNA): TGCGCCAGCAGCTTGGGGGCTAGCGGTGGTTATGAGCAGTTCTTC.